This TCR beta chain comes out of a study of Ad26.COV2.S vaccination and SARS-CoV-2 variants. The overall study: Donor participated within the Ad26.COV2.S arm of the COV1001 trial. Overall study findings and caveats: With respect to non-spike TCR breadth, vaccine and placebo recipients were similar. Relative to placebo recipients, vaccine recipients exhibited elevated spike-specific TCR breadth. The TCR breadth and depth analyses may have understated or missed part of the total T cell responses.

This table comes from immunoSEQ multiplex PCR, and its TCRdb copy is limited to in-frame clones, with some not included. This table has 430,000 or so clones, 80% to 95% appearing once. V lost 4 bases, J lost 4 bases, and 4 bases lay in between. This CDR3 is built from 11 residues. Germline CDR1 reads LNHDA; CDR2 reads SQIVND (reference sequence). The treatment here: 15 to 20 received Ad26.COV2.S at low or high dose, single or two shots; five or six received placebo; per-sample allocation not given. Vaccine and placebo recipients were sampled on day 63 after the first injection. Comments on this clone: Its target is not known.

The source was peripheral blood, collected in a trial of Ad26.COV2.S vaccine versus placebo. The chain recombines TRBV19 with TRBJ1-2; the D is unclear. This receptor was identified in a person aged 18 to 65 who received the Ad26.COV2.S COVID-19 vaccine or a placebo. The CDR3 is CASSTLYGYTF. As DNA, the CDR3 is TGTGCCAGTAGTACCCTCTATGGCTACACCTTC.